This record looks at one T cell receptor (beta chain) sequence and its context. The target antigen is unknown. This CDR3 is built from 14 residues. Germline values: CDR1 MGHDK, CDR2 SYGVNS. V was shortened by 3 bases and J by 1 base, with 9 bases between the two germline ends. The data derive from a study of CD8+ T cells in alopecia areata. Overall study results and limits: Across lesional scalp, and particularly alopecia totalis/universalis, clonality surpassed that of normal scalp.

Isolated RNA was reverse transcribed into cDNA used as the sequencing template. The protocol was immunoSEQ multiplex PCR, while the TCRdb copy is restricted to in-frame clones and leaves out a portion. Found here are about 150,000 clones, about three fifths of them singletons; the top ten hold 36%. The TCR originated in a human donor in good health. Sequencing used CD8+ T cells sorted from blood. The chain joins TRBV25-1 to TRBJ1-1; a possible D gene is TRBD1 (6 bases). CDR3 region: CASSEPGQNTEAFF. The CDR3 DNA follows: TGTGCCAGCAGTGAGCCGGGACAGAACACTGAAGCTTTCTTT. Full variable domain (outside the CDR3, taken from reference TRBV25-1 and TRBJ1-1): EADIYQTPRYLVIGTGKKITLECSQTMGHDKMYWYQQDPGMELHLIHYSYGVNSTEKGDLSSESTVSRIRTEHFPLTLESARPSHTSQYLCASSEPGQNTEAFFGQGTRLTVV.